This record covers a single TCR beta chain. The data derive from a study of OX40 agonist ivuxolimab in advanced cancers. Study at large: Enrollees could have had prior anti-PD-1, anti-PD-L1 or anti-CTLA-4 therapy, which about 40% had received.

Produced via immunoSEQ multiplex PCR; TCRdb's table is partial and in-frame only. Here the sample spans tens of thousands of clones, over 75% being singletons. V lost 3 bases and J lost 6, with 11 bases in between. The CDR3 runs 13 residues. CDR1 is MDHEN, CDR2 SYDVKM, per germline. The TCR originated in an adult with an advanced solid tumor such as melanoma, head and neck, liver or kidney cancer. Sample: CD4+ or CD8+ T cells sorted from blood, taken in a trial of the OX40 agonist ivuxolimab. The chain combines TRBV28 with TRBJ1-1; D uncertain. CDR3 sequence: CASSLWVWAEAFF. For the CDR3, the DNA is TGTGCCAGCAGTTTGTGGGTTTGGGCTGAAGCTTTCTTT.